This T cell receptor beta chain was obtained from a study of T cell changes during pregnancy in multiple sclerosis. Trimming stripped 0 bases from V and 6 bases from J, with 12 bases between. The germline gives CDR1 MNHNY, CDR2 SVGAGI (reference sequence). This CDR3 has 14 residues. Clones were read by immunoSEQ multiplex PCR, and TCRdb kept only the in-frame ones, dropping some. The repertoire holds over 65,000 clones, roughly 94% seen once, with about 0.61% in the top ten. V usage is TRBV6-6 and J usage is TRBJ2-7, with D perhaps TRBD2 (5 bases). The TCR was taken from a female donor with multiple sclerosis, enrolled in a pregnancy study. This material consisted of peripheral blood, taken in the third trimester of pregnancy. CDR3 protein: CASSYSIDAGEQYF. CDR3 DNA: TGTGCCAGCAGTTACTCGATCGACGCGGGCGAGCAGTACTTC.